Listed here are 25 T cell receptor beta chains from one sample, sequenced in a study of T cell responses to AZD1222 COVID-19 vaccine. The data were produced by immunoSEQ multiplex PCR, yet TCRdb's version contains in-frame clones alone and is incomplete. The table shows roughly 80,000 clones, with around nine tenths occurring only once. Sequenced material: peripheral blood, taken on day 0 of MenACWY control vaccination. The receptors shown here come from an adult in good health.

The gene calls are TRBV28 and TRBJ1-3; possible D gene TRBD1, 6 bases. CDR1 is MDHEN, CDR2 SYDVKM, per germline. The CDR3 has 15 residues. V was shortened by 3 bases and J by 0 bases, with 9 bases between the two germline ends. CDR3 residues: CASSFDRSSGNTIYF. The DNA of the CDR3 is TGTGCCAGCAGTTTCGACAGGAGCTCTGGAAACACCATATATTTT.

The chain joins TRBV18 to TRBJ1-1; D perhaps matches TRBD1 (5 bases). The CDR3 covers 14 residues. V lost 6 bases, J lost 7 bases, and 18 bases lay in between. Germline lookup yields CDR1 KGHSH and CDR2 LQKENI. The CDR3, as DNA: TGTGCCAGCTCCTCCTCGAGGGGCGGGATTGAAGCTTTCTTT. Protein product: CASSSSRGGIEAFF.

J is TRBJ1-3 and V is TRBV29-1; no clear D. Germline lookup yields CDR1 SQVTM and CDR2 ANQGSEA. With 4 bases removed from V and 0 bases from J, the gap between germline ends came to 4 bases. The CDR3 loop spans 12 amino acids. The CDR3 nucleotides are TGCAGCGTTGGATTCTCTGGAAACACCATATATTTT. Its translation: CSVGFSGNTIYF.

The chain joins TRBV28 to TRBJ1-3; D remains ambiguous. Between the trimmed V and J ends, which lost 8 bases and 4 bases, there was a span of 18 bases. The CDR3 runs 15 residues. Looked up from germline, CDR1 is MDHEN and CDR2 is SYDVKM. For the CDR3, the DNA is TGTGCCAGCGCTTTCGGGGAAATTCGCGGAAACACCATATATTTT. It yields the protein CASAFGEIRGNTIYF.

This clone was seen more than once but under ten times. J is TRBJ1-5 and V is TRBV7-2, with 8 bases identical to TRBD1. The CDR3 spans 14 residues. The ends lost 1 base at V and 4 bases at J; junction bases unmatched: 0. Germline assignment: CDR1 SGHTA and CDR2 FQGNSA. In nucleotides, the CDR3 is TGTGCCAGCAGCTTAGGACAGGGGAATCAGCCCCAGCATTTT. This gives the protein CASSLGQGNQPQHF.

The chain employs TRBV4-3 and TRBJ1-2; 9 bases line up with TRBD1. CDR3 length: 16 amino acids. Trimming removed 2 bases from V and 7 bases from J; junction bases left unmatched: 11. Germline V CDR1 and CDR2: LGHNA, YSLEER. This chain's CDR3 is CASSQTPGQGSSGYTF. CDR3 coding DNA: TGCGCCAGCAGCCAAACCCCGGGACAGGGTTCCAGTGGCTACACCTTC.

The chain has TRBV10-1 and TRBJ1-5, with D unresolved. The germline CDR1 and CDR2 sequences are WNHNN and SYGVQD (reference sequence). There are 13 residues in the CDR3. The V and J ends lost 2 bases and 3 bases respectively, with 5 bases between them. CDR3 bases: TGCGCCAGCAGTGAGACAATCAATCAGCCCCAGCATTTT. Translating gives CASSETINQPQHF.

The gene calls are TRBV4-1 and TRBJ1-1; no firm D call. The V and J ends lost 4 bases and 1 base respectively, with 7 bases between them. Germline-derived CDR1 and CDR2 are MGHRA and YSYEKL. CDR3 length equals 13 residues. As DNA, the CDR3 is TGCGCCAGCAGCCGGGAAGGGAACACTGAAGCTTTCTTT. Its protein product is CASSREGNTEAFF.

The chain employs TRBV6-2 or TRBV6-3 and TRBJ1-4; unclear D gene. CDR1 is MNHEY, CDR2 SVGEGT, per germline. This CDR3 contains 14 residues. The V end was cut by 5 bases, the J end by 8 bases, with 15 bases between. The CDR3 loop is CASSLLGLGEKLFF. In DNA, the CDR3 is TGTGCCAGCAGTCTCCTCGGCCTGGGGGAAAAACTGTTTTTT.

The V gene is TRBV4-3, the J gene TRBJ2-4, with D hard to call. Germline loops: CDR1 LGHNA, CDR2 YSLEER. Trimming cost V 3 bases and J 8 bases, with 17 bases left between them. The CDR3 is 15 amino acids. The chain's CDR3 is CASSQARPTSDIQYF. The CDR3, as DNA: TGCGCCAGCAGCCAGGCACGGCCGACAAGCGACATTCAGTACTTC.

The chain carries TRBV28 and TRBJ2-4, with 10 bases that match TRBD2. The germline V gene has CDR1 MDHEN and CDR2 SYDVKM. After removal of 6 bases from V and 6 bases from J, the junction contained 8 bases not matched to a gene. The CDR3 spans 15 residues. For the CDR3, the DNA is TGTGCCAGCAGCCCTAGCGGGAGCGTGGGAAACATTCAGTACTTC. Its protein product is CASSPSGSVGNIQYF.

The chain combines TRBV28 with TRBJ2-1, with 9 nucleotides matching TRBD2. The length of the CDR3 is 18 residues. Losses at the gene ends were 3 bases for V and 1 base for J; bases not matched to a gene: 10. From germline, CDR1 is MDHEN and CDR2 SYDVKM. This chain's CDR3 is CASSFPGSAGGSYNEQFF. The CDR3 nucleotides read TGTGCCAGCAGTTTCCCCGGGAGTGCGGGAGGGTCCTACAATGAGCAGTTCTTC.

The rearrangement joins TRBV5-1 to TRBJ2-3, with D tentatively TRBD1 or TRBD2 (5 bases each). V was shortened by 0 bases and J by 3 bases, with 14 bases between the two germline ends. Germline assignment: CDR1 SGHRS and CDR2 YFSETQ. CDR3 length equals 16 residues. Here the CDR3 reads CASSLVPGLGTDTQYF. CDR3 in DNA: TGCGCCAGCAGCTTGGTCCCGGGGCTCGGGACAGATACGCAGTATTTT.

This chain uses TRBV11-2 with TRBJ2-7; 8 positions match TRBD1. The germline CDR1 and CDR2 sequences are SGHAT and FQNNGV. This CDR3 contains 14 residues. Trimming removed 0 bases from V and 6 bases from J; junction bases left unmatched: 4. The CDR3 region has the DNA TGTGCCAGCAGCTTAGACAGGGGGCCACGCGAGCAGTACTTC. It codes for CASSLDRGPREQYF. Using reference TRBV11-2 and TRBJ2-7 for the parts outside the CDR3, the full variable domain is EAGVAQSPRYKIIEKRQSVAFWCNPISGHATLYWYQQILGQGPKLLIQFQNNGVVDDSQLPKDRFSAERLKGVDSTLKIQPAKLEDSAVYLCASSLDRGPREQYFGPGTRLTVT.

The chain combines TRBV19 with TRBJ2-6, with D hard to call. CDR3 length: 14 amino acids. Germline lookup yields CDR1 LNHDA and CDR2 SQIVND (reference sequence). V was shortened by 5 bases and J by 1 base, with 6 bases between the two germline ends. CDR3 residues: CASSRGSGANVLTF. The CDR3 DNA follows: TGTGCCAGTAGTCGTGGTTCTGGGGCCAACGTCCTGACTTTC.

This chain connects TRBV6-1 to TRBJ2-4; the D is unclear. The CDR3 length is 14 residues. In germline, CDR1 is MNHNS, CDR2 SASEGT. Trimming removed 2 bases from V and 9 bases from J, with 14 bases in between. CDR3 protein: CASSETQIQRIQYF. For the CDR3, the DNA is TGTGCCAGCAGTGAAACTCAAATACAGCGCATTCAGTACTTC.

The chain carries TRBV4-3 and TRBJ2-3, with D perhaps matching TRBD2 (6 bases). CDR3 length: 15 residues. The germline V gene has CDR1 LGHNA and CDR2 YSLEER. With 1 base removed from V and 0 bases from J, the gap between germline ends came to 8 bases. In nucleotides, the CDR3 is TGCGCCAGCAGCCAAGCGGCGGGAAGCACAGATACGCAGTATTTT. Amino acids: CASSQAAGSTDTQYF.

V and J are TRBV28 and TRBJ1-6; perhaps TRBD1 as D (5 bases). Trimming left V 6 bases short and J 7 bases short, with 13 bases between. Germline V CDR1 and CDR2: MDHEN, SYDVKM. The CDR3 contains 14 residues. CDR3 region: CASSGRGSNSPLHF. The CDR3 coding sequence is TGTGCCAGCAGCGGGAGGGGATCGAATTCACCCCTCCACTTT. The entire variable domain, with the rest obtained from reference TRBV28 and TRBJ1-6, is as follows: DVKVTQSSRYLVKRTGEKVFLECVQDMDHENMFWYRQDPGLGLRLIYFSYDVKMKEKGDIPEGYSVSREKKERFSLILESASTNQTSMYLCASSGRGSNSPLHFGNGTRLTVT.

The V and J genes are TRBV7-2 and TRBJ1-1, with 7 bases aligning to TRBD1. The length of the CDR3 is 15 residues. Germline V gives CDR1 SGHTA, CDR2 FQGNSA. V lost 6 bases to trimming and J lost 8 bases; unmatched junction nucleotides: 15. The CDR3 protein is CASSSDRQGAPEAFF. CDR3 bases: TGTGCCAGCAGTTCCGACAGACAGGGAGCTCCCGAAGCTTTCTTT.

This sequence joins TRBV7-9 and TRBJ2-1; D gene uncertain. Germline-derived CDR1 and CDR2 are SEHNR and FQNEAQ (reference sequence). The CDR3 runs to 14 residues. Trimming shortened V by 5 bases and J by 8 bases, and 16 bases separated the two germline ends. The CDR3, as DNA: TGTGCCAGCAGCGCAAGCCCCGCGATGGATGAGCAGTTCTTC. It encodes CASSASPAMDEQFF.

CDR3 coding DNA: TGTGCCAGCTTCGCTGCTAACTATGGCTACACCTTC. Translation: CASFAANYGYTF. The V and J genes are TRBV28 and TRBJ1-2, with D uncertain. Between the trimmed V and J ends, which lost 8 bases and 0 bases, there was a span of 7 bases. Per the germline V gene, CDR1 is MDHEN and CDR2 is SYDVKM. The CDR3 runs to 12 residues.

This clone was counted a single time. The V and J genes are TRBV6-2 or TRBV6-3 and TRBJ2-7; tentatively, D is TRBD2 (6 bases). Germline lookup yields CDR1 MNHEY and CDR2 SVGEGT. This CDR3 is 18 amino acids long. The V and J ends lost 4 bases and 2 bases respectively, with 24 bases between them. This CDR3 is CASSSGTPGRGIPYEQYF. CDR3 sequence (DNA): TGTGCCAGCAGTTCCGGGACTCCCGGGAGAGGTATCCCCTACGAGCAGTACTTC.

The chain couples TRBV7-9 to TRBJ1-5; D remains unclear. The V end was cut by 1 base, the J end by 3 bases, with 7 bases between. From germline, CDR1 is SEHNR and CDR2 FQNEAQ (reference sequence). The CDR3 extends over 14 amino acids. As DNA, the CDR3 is TGTGCCAGCAGCTTAGAGGGAATCAATCAGCCCCAGCATTTT. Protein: CASSLEGINQPQHF.

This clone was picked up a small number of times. The DNA for the CDR3 is TGTGCCAGCAGTTTAAGAGGACAGGGCTACGAGCAGTACTTC. Translating it yields CASSLRGQGYEQYF. The rearrangement links TRBV27 to TRBJ2-7, with 8 bases aligning to TRBD1. The CDR3 has 14 residues. The V and J ends lost 2 bases and 3 bases, in that order; junction bases with no gene match: 3. CDR1 is MNHEY, CDR2 SMNVEV, per germline (reference sequence).

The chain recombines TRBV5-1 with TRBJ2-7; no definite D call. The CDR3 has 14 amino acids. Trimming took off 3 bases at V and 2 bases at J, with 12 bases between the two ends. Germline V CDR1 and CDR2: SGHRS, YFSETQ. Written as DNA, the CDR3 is TGCGCCAGCAGCTCTGGGTCATCTACCTACGAGCAGTACTTC. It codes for CASSSGSSTYEQYF.